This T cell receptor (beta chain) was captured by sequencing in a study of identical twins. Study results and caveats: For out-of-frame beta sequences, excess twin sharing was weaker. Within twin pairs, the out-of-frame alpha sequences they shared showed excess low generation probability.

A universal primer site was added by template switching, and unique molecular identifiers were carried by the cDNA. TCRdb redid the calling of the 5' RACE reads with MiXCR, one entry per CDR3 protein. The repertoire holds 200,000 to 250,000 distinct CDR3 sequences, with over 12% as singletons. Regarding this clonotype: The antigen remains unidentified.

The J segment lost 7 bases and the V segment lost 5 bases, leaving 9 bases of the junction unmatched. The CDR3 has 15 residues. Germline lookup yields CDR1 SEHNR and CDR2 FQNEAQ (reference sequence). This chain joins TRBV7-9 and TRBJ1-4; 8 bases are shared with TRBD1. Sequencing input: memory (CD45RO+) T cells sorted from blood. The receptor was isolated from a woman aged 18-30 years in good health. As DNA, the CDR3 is TGTGCCAGCAGCCCTGGACAGGGTAAAAGTGAAAAACTGTTTTTT. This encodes CASSPGQGKSEKLFF.